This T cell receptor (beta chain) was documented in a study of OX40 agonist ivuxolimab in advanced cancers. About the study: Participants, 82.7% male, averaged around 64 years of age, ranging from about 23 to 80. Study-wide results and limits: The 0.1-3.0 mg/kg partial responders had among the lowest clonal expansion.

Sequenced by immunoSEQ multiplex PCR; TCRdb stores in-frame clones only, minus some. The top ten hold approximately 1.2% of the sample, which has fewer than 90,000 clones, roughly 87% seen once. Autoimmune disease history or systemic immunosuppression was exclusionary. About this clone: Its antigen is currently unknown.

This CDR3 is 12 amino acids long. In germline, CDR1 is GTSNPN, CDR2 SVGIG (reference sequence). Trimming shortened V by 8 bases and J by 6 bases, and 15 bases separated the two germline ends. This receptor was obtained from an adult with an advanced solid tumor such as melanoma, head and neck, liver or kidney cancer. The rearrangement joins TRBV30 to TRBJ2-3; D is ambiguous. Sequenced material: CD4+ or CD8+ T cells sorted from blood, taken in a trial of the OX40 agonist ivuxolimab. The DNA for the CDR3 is TGTGCCCGAACAGCGTCCTCGGATACGCAGTATTTT. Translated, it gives CARTASSDTQYF.